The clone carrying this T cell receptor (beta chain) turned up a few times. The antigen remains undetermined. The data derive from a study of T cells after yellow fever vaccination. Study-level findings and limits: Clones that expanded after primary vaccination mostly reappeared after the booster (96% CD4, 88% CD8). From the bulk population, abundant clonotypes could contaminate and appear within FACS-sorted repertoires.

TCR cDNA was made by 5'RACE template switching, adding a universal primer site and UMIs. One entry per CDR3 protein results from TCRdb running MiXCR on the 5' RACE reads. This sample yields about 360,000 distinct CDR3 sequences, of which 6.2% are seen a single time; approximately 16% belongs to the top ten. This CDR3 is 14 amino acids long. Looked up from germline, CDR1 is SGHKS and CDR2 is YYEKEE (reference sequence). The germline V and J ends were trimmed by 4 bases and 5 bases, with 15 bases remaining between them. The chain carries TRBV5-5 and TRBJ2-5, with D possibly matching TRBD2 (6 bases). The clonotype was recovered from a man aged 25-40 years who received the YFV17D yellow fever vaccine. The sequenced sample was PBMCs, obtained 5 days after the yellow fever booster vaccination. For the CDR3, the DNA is TGTGCCAGCAGCGCGGGACTGCGCCTGGAGACCCAGTACTTC. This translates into CASSAGLRLETQYF.